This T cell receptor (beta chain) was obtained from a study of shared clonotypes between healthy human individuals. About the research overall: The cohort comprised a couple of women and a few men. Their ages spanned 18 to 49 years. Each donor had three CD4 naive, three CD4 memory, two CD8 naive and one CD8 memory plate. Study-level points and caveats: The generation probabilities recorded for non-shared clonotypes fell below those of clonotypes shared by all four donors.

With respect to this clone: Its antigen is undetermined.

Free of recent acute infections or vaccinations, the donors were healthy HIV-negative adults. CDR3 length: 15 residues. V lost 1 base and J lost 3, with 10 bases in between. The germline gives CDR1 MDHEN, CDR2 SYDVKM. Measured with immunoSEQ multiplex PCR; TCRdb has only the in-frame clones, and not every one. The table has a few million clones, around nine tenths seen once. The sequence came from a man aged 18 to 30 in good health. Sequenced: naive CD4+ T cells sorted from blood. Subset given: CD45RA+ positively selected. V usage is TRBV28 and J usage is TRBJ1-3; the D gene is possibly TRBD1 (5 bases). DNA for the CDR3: TGTGCCAGCAGTTTATCCAGGGCCGGTGGAAACACCATATATTTT. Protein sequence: CASSLSRAGGNTIYF.